Below, one T cell receptor (beta chain) is given with its context. This receptor's antigen is unknown. Base qualities were left out, and no much larger clone turns up one base away. V loses 0 bases of germline sequence and J loses 2 bases, and the interval between the two ends is 14 bases. The CDR3 spans 16 residues, from the cysteine through the phenylalanine. The entry retains the CDR3 DNA only, 48 bases that are in frame from base 1. From a lookup of the germline V gene, CDR1 and CDR2 are SNHLY and FYNNEI. This sample is part of a study of graft-versus-host responses after intestinal transplantation (TCRdb year 2021). Broadly, across the study: The transplants that recipients got were multivisceral, liver-intestinal, or isolated intestinal. All recipients received anti-thymocyte globulin induction followed by maintenance tacrolimus and steroids for around three years. Graft-versus-host and host-versus-graft alloreactive T cell clones were tracked in the graft, circulation and bone marrow after intestinal transplantation using bulk TCR-beta CDR3 sequencing. To identify alloreactive clones, pre-transplant mixed lymphocyte reaction products were sequenced and compared with unstimulated pre-transplant donor and recipient T cells. Of the 20 to 30 intestinal transplant recipients enrolled in the cohort, one of whom was a retransplant, a few patients without pretransplant specimens were excluded. Donor T cell macrochimerism was defined as a peak of at least 4% donor T cells among recipient peripheral blood mononuclear cells. Samples from three later patients were sequenced in-house on an Illumina MiSeq with MiXCR processing rather than by the commercial service. The paper as a whole reports these results and caveats: High GvH to HvG T cell clonal ratios were observed in the allografts of patients with donor T cell macrochimerism. Early after transplant, declines in HvG clones were associated with peak levels of circulating GvH clones. The conclusions were limited by the relatively low number and heterogeneity of the intestinal transplant patients. GvH clones were found in recipient bone marrow, and some of the GvH clones appeared earlier in ileal mucosa or blood, which is consistent with an intestinal mucosal origin.

The time point tag for this specimen amounts to: cells obtained before transplantation from donor or recipient. CD3+CD4+ and CD3+CD8+ populations were FACS-sorted from unstimulated pre-transplant donor and recipient cells taken from spleen or lymph nodes. Library construction relied on the immunoSEQ multiplex PCR assay. For most patients, genomic DNA was isolated with the Qiagen DNeasy Blood and Tissue Kit and shipped frozen to Adaptive Biotechnologies for TCR sequencing. For most patients, high-throughput TCR-beta CDR3 sequencing of genomic DNA was performed by Adaptive Biotechnologies. The study's own analysis went as follows. Adaptive's ImmunoSEQ software was the source of the TCR sequencing data for over 15 patients, while three other patients were processed with MiXCR and VDJtools. To correct CD4 versus CD8 sorting errors, any sequence found in both subsets at a frequency ratio below 5:1 was removed. Because the origin of CDR3 nucleotide sequences shared between donor and recipient could not be assigned, those sequences were removed. Alloreactive clones required at least 2-fold expansion over unstimulated cells and minimum CFSE-low frequency of 0.002% (template counts) or 0.001% (read counts). Clones detected in sequenced pre-transplant spleen, lymph node, or MLR CFSE-low populations of the donor or recipient were defined as mappable. The cumulative frequency of alloreactive clones was calculated as a percentage of all sequences, weighted by copy number. As stored in TCRdb, this immuneACCESS dataset retains in-frame rearrangements with V and J assigned. A fraction of the clones does not appear; measured against another copy, unresolved V genes explain less than half of the discrepancy, and the remainder lacks a known reason. Clone size and the V and J calls come from that table; the DNA yielded D and trimming. The sample table lists some 87,000 clones, approximately 92% of them with a count of one. The ten largest clones capture around 1.1% of the sample.

The input for sequencing was unstimulated CD8+ T cells sorted from spleen or lymph node cells, taken before transplant. The sequence derives from a human donor who was the organ donor for an intestinal transplant. The sequence joins TRBV2 to TRBJ2-7; the D gene cannot be resolved reliably. The encoded CDR3 is CASSEAGQTVPYEQYF. The DNA sequence follows: TGTGCCAGCAGTGAAGCTGGCCAAACAGTTCCCTACGAGCAGTACTTC.